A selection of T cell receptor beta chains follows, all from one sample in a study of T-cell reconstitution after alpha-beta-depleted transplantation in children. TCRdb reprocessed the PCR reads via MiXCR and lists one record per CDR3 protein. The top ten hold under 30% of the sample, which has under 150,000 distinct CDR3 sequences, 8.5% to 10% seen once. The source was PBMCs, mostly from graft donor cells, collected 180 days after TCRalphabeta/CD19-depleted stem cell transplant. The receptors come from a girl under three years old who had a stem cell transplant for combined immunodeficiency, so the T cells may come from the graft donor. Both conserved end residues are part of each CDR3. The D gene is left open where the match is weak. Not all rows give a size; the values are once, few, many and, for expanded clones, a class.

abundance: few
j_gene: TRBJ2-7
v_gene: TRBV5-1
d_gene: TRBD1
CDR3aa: CASSGTGTLAYEQYF
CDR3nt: TGCGCCAGCAGCGGGACAGGGACCCTCGCCTACGAGCAGTACTTC

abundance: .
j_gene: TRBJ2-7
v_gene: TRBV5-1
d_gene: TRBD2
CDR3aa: CASSPRGLAGTGEQYF
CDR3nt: TGCGCCAGCAGCCCCAGAGGACTAGCGGGTACAGGGGAGCAGTACTTC

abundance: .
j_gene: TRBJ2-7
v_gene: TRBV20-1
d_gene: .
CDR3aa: CSASDSIVYEQYF
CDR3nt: TGCAGTGCTAGCGACAGTATAGTCTACGAGCAGTACTTC

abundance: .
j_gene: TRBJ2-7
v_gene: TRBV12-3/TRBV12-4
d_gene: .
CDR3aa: CASSFGTPYEQYF
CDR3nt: TGTGCCAGCAGTTTTGGGACTCCCTACGAGCAGTACTTC

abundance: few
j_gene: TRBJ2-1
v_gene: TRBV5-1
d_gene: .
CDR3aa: CASSLGQVGNEQFF
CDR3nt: TGCGCCAGCAGCTTGGGTCAAGTAGGCAATGAGCAGTTCTTC

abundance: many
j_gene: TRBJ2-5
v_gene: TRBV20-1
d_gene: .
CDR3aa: CSARGLGETQYF
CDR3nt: TGCAGTGCCAGGGGCCTGGGGGAGACCCAGTACTTC

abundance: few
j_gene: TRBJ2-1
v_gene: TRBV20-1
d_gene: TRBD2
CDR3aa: CSARFSGRAFGEQFF
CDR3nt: TGCAGTGCTAGATTTAGCGGGAGGGCCTTTGGTGAGCAGTTCTTC

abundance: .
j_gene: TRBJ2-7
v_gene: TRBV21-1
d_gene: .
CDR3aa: CASSATSYYEQYF
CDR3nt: TGTGCCAGCAGCGCCACTAGCTACTACGAGCAGTACTTC

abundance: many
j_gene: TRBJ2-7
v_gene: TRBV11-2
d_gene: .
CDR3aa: CASSRPPYEQYF
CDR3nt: TGTGCCAGCAGCCGCCCGCCCTACGAGCAGTACTTC

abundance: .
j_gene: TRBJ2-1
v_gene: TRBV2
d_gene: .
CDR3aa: CATCSASSYNEQFF
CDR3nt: TGTGCCACCTGTTCGGCTAGCTCCTACAATGAGCAGTTCTTC

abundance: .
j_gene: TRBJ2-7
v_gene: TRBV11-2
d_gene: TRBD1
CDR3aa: CASSDPGTVPYEQYF
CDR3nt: TGTGCCAGCAGCGACCCCGGGACAGTTCCCTACGAGCAGTACTTC

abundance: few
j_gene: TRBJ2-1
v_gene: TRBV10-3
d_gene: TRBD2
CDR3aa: CAISDRGGTSGDNEQFF
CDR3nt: TGTGCCATCAGTGACCGGGGTGGGACTAGCGGGGACAATGAGCAGTTCTTC

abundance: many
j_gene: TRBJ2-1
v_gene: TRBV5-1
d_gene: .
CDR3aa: CASTIHSGNDEQFF
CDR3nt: TGCGCCAGCACCATTCACTCCGGGAACGATGAGCAGTTCTTC

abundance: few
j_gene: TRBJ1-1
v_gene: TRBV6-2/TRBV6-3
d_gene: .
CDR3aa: CASSPRGRERRTEAFF
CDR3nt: TGTGCCAGCAGTCCCCGCGGCAGGGAACGGAGGACTGAAGCTTTCTTT

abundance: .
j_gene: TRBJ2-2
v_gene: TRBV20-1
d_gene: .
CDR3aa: CSARTGSEQGSGGEPFF
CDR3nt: TGCAGTGCTAGAACGGGGAGTGAACAGGGGTCTGGCGGGGAGCCGTTTTTT

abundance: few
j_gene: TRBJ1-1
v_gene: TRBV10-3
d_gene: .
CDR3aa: CAIRVSDRITEAFF
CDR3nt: TGTGCCATCAGAGTATCAGACAGGATCACTGAAGCTTTCTTT

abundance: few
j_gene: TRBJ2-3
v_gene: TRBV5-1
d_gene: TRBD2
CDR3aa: CASSLGTSGGPTDTQYF
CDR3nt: TGCGCCAGCAGCTTGGGGACTAGCGGGGGGCCCACAGATACGCAGTATTTT

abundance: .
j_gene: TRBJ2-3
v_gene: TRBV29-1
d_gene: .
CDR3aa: CSVDLGIPSSSTDTQYF
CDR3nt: TGCAGCGTTGACCTAGGGATTCCTTCTTCTAGCACAGATACGCAGTATTTT

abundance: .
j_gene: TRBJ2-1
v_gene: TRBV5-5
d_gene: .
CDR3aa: CASSLGGIPYNEQFF
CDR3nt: TGTGCCAGCAGCTTGGGGGGTATACCCTACAATGAGCAGTTCTTC

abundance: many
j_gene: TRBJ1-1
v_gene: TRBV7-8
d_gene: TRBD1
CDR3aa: CASSSVGTVKAFF
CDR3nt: TGTGCCAGCAGCTCAGTAGGGACAGTGAAAGCTTTCTTT

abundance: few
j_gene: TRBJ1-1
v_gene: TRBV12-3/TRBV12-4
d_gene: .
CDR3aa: CASRVTRITEAFF
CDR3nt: TGTGCCAGCAGAGTTACAAGGATCACTGAAGCTTTCTTT

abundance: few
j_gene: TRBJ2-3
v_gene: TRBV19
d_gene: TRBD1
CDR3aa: CASSIQQGADTQYF
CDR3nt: TGTGCCAGTAGTATTCAACAGGGGGCAGATACGCAGTATTTT

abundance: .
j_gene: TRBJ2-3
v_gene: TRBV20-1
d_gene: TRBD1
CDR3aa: CSAYRGNTDTHYF
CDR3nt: TGCAGTGCTTACAGGGGGAACACAGATACGCATTATTTT

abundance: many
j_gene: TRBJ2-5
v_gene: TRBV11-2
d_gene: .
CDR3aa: CASRLALGVQETQYF
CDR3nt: TGTGCCAGCAGGTTGGCCCTCGGGGTACAAGAGACCCAGTACTTC

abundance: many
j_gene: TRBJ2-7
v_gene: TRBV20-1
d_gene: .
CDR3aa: CSARGDTYEQYF
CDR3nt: TGCAGTGCTAGGGGGGACACCTACGAGCAGTACTTC

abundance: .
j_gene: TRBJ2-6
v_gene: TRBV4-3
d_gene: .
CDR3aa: CASSQVGTDSGANVLTF
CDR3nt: TGCGCCAGCAGCCAGGTAGGGACGGACTCTGGGGCCAACGTCCTGACTTTC

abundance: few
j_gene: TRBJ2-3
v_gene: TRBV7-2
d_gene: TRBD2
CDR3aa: CASSTAGTSADTQYF
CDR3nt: TGTGCCAGCAGCACGGCCGGGACTAGTGCCGATACGCAGTATTTT

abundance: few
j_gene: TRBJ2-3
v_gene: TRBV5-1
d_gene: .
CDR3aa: CASSLGPPSTDTQYF
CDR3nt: TGCGCCAGCAGCTTGGGACCGCCCAGCACAGATACGCAGTATTTT

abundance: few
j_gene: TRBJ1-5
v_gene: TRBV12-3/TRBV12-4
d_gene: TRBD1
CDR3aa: CASSLRQGRSNQPQHF
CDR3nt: TGTGCCAGCAGTTTAAGACAGGGGAGGTCCAATCAGCCCCAGCATTTT

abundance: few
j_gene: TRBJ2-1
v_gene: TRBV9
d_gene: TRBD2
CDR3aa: CASSVAGLAGLGPYGNEQFF
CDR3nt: TGTGCCAGCAGCGTAGCGGGACTAGCGGGCCTAGGGCCTTACGGCAATGAGCAGTTCTTC